Listed below are T cell receptor beta chains from one sample, sequenced in a study of glioma-infiltrating T cells after dendritic cell vaccination. Sequencing used immunoSEQ multiplex PCR; TCRdb keeps in-frame clones, though not all of them. This table holds over 80,000 clones, more than 80% found once. Sample: blood, taken after dendritic cell vaccination. The receptors derive from a human donor with glioblastoma. CDR3s include the opening cysteine and the closing phenylalanine or tryptophan. Fields, in order: J gene, clone size, D gene, V gene, CDR3 protein, CDR3 DNA. The D gene is left open where the match is weak. The size field is filled for only some rows; it gives once, few, many or a size class.

TRBJ2-5 | NA | TRBD2 | TRBV27 | CASRGLADGQETQYF | TGTGCCAGCAGGGGACTAGCGGACGGCCAAGAGACCCAGTACTTC
TRBJ2-3 | NA | NA | TRBV27 | CASSFRRATSTDTQYF | TGTGCCAGCAGTTTTAGGCGGGCCACTAGCACAGATACGCAGTATTTT
TRBJ2-5 | once | NA | TRBV6-5 | CASSYRTVGQETQYF | TGTGCCAGCAGTTACCGGACAGTGGGACAAGAGACCCAGTACTTC
TRBJ2-5 | NA | NA | TRBV2 | CASSEISGIGETQYF | TGTGCCAGCAGTGAAATCTCGGGGATTGGGGAGACCCAGTACTTC
TRBJ1-1 | NA | NA | TRBV6-5 | CASVGVIGNTEAFF | TGTGCCAGCGTAGGGGTAATTGGGAACACTGAAGCTTTCTTT
TRBJ2-1 | once | TRBD2 | TRBV4-2 | CASSQAGGLAGGNEQFF | TGTGCCAGCAGCCAGGCCGGGGGACTAGCGGGGGGTAATGAGCAGTTCTTC
TRBJ2-1 | NA | TRBD2 | TRBV2 | CASVVTSVDNEQFF | TGTGCCAGCGTAGTGACTAGCGTCGACAATGAGCAGTTCTTC
TRBJ2-1 | NA | TRBD2 | TRBV2 | CASSVASGTNTEQFF | TGTGCCAGCAGTGTGGCTAGCGGGACCAACACGGAGCAGTTCTTC
TRBJ1-6 | NA | TRBD1 | TRBV5-6 | CASSGTGGINSPLHF | TGTGCCAGCAGCGGGACAGGAGGTATCAATTCACCCCTCCACTTT
TRBJ1-2 | NA | TRBD1 | TRBV30 | CAWEGGDYGYTF | TGTGCCTGGGAAGGGGGCGACTATGGCTACACCTTC
TRBJ2-6 | NA | TRBD2 | TRBV6-5 | CASSRGSSGANVLTF | TGTGCCAGTTCCCGCGGGAGCTCTGGGGCCAACGTCCTGACTTTC
TRBJ2-6 | many | NA | TRBV4-2 | CASSQEGDSGANVLTF | TGTGCCAGCAGCCAAGAGGGAGACTCTGGGGCCAACGTCCTGACTTTC
TRBJ2-2 | NA | NA | TRBV27 | CASSLRPGANTGELFF | TGTGCCAGCAGTTTAAGGCCAGGGGCGAACACCGGGGAGCTGTTTTTT
TRBJ2-1 | NA | TRBD2 | TRBV9 | CASSVAEIGTSLSYEQFF | TGTGCCAGCAGCGTAGCCGAAATAGGGACTAGCTTGTCCTATGAGCAGTTCTTC
TRBJ2-2 | once | NA | TRBV9 | CASSVVSGGVNTGELFF | TGTGCCAGCAGCGTAGTCTCAGGAGGGGTAAACACCGGGGAGCTGTTTTTT
TRBJ2-7 | once | TRBD1 | TRBV2 | CASRGQTYEQYF | TGTGCCAGCAGGGGACAGACGTACGAGCAGTACTTC
TRBJ2-1 | few | NA | TRBV7-2 | CASSLQGGVGYNEQFF | TGTGCCAGCAGTCTTCAGGGAGGAGTAGGCTACAATGAGCAGTTCTTC
TRBJ2-3 | NA | NA | TRBV7-9 | CASSSGTSADTQYF | TGTGCCAGCAGCTCGGGGACATCCGCAGATACGCAGTATTTT
TRBJ1-1 | once | TRBD1 | TRBV10-3 | CAIRDGDRNTEAFF | TGTGCCATCAGAGATGGGGACAGGAACACTGAAGCTTTCTTT
TRBJ1-3 | NA | TRBD1 | TRBV19 | CASSYRDRGHTIYF | TGTGCCAGTAGTTACCGGGACAGGGGCCACACCATATATTTT
TRBJ1-2 | NA | NA | TRBV5-6 | CASSSTTDYGYTF | TGTGCCAGCAGCTCGACAACCGACTATGGCTACACCTTC
TRBJ1-3 | NA | TRBD1 | TRBV7-9 | CASSPGQGAADTIYF | TGTGCCAGCAGCCCGGGGCAGGGGGCTGCGGACACCATATATTTT
TRBJ1-1 | NA | NA | TRBV14 | CASSQAAGVPEAFF | TGTGCCAGCAGCCAAGCAGCGGGAGTGCCTGAAGCTTTCTTT
TRBJ2-1 | few | NA | TRBV5-1 | CASSLETETYNEQFF | TGCGCCAGCAGCTTGGAAACAGAGACCTACAATGAGCAGTTCTTC
TRBJ2-1 | NA | NA | TRBV7-9 | CASRPLFVGASEFF | TGTGCCAGCAGGCCTCTGTTTGTAGGGGCATCTGAGTTCTTC
TRBJ2-3 | NA | TRBD1 | TRBV27 | CASTHLGQGKADTQYF | TGTGCCAGCACCCACCTTGGACAGGGCAAGGCAGATACGCAGTATTTT
TRBJ2-7 | NA | TRBD1 | TRBV6-1 | CASSNSGGSYEQYF | TGTGCCAGCAGTAACTCAGGGGGCTCCTACGAGCAGTACTTC
TRBJ2-2 | NA | TRBD1 | TRBV2 | CASRETGTGELFF | TGTGCCAGCAGGGAGACAGGGACCGGGGAGCTGTTTTTT
TRBJ2-1 | NA | NA | TRBV2 | CASGASATYNEQFF | TGTGCCTCAGGGGCCAGCGCAACCTACAATGAGCAGTTCTTC
TRBJ2-5 | NA | TRBD2 | TRBV7-2 | CASSLEGLATETQYF | TGTGCCAGCAGCTTAGAGGGACTAGCGACAGAGACCCAGTACTTC
TRBJ1-5 | NA | TRBD1 | TRBV19 | CASIDNGQGSGNQPQHF | TGTGCCAGTATCGACAATGGACAGGGATCGGGAAATCAGCCCCAGCATTTT
TRBJ1-1 | medium-sized | TRBD1 | TRBV6-5 | CASSTQGPHTEAFF | TGTGCCAGCAGTACACAGGGGCCACACACTGAAGCTTTCTTT
TRBJ1-2 | NA | TRBD1 | TRBV29-1 | CSAAGQNYGYTF | TGCAGCGCTGCGGGACAGAACTATGGCTACACCTTC
TRBJ1-5 | once | TRBD1 | TRBV30 | CAWSVGRGRQPQHF | TGTGCCTGGAGTGTTGGCAGGGGGAGGCAGCCCCAGCATTTT
TRBJ2-3 | NA | TRBD2 | TRBV10-3 | CATRYGGEGLYTQYF | TGTGCCACCCGTTATGGGGGGGAAGGCCTATATACGCAGTATTTT
TRBJ2-3 | NA | TRBD2 | TRBV5-5 | CASSLALTGTSPYTQYF | TGTGCCAGCAGCTTGGCCCTCACCGGGACTAGCCCCTATACGCAGTATTTT
TRBJ2-5 | NA | NA | TRBV5-1 | CASSPGSNQETQYF | TGCGCCAGCAGCCCAGGGTCCAACCAAGAGACCCAGTACTTC
TRBJ2-6 | NA | TRBD1 | TRBV27 | CASRGGTGRFHSSGANVLTF | TGTGCCAGCAGGGGAGGGACAGGGCGATTCCATTCCTCTGGGGCCAACGTCCTGACTTTC
TRBJ2-1 | NA | TRBD2 | TRBV15 | CATSRVTSGRAPYNEQFF | TGTGCCACCAGCAGAGTAACTAGCGGGAGGGCCCCCTACAATGAGCAGTTCTTC
TRBJ2-1 | few | TRBD2 | TRBV7-3 | CASSPRLAGAGEQFF | TGTGCCAGCAGCCCGCGACTAGCGGGAGCGGGGGAGCAGTTCTTC
TRBJ2-1 | NA | NA | TRBV30 | CAWSGSSYNEQFF | TGTGCCTGGAGCGGGAGCTCCTACAATGAGCAGTTCTTC
TRBJ1-4 | NA | NA | TRBV4-1 | CASSQVQGGRGANEKLFF | TGCGCCAGCAGCCAAGTACAGGGAGGGAGAGGAGCTAATGAAAAACTGTTTTTT